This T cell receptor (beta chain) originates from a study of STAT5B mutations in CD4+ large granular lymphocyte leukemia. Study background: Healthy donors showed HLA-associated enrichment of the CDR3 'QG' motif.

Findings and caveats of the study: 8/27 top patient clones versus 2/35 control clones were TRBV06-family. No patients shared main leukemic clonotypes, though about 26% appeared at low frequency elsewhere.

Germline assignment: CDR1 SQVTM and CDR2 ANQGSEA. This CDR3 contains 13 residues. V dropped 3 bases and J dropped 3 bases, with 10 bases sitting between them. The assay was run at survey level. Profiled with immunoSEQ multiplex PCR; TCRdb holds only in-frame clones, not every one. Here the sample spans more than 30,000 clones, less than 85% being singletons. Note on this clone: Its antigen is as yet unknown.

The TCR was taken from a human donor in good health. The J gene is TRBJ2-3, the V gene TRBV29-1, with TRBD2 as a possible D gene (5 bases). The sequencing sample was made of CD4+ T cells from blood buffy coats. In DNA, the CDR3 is TGCAGCGTTGACCCCCCGGGAACAGATACGCAGTATTTT. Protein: CSVDPPGTDTQYF.